Listed below are T cell receptor beta chains from one sample, sequenced in a study of OX40 agonist ivuxolimab in advanced cancers. Assay used: immunoSEQ multiplex PCR; TCRdb lists only in-frame clones, some missing. The sample has over 35,000 clones, about nine tenths seen once. The material sequenced was CD4+ or CD8+ T cells sorted from blood, taken in a trial of the OX40 agonist ivuxolimab. These receptor sequences come from an adult with an advanced solid tumor such as melanoma, head and neck, liver or kidney cancer. The CDR3 runs from the conserved cysteine through the conserved F or W. D genes are given only for firm matches. Size is omitted from some rows. Given values are once, few, many or a class for expanded clones.

V gene: TRBV6-5; D gene: .; clone size: .; J gene: TRBJ2-1; CDR3 protein: CASRRTEIYNEQFF; CDR3 DNA: TGTGCCAGCAGAAGGACAGAGATTTACAATGAGCAGTTCTTC
V gene: TRBV7-3; D gene: TRBD2; clone size: .; J gene: TRBJ2-3; CDR3 protein: CASSFIGAGTDTQYF; CDR3 DNA: TGTGCCAGCAGCTTTATCGGAGCGGGGACAGATACGCAGTATTTT
V gene: TRBV10-3; D gene: .; clone size: .; J gene: TRBJ2-4; CDR3 protein: CAISEGTGLSIQYF; CDR3 DNA: TGTGCCATCAGTGAGGGGACTGGTTTATCCATTCAGTACTTC
V gene: TRBV27; D gene: .; clone size: .; J gene: TRBJ1-1; CDR3 protein: CASSLNPGGTEAFF; CDR3 DNA: TGTGCCAGCAGTTTGAATCCGGGAGGCACTGAAGCTTTCTTT
V gene: TRBV28; D gene: .; clone size: .; J gene: TRBJ2-3; CDR3 protein: CASTRPMGGGTQYF; CDR3 DNA: TGTGCCAGCACCCGACCTATGGGGGGAGGTACGCAGTATTTT
V gene: TRBV2; D gene: .; clone size: .; J gene: TRBJ2-5; CDR3 protein: CASSFAQGQETQYF; CDR3 DNA: TGTGCCAGCAGTTTTGCCCAAGGCCAAGAGACCCAGTACTTC
V gene: TRBV6-5; D gene: .; clone size: .; J gene: TRBJ2-6; CDR3 protein: CASSYTTDSGANVLTF; CDR3 DNA: TGTGCCAGCAGTTACACCACAGATTCTGGGGCCAACGTCCTGACTTTC
V gene: TRBV6-1; D gene: .; clone size: .; J gene: TRBJ2-3; CDR3 protein: CASRLDPSSTDTQYF; CDR3 DNA: TGTGCCAGCAGATTAGATCCCTCGAGCACAGATACGCAGTATTTT
V gene: TRBV7-8; D gene: TRBD1; clone size: once; J gene: TRBJ2-4; CDR3 protein: CASSLSGTGGKGKNIQYF; CDR3 DNA: TGTGCCAGCAGTCTCTCCGGGACAGGGGGGAAAGGCAAAAACATTCAGTACTTC
V gene: TRBV29-1; D gene: .; clone size: few; J gene: TRBJ1-2; CDR3 protein: CSVESNYGYTF; CDR3 DNA: TGCAGCGTTGAGTCGAACTATGGCTACACCTTC
V gene: TRBV7-9; D gene: .; clone size: .; J gene: TRBJ1-6; CDR3 protein: CASSYWNSPLHF; CDR3 DNA: TGTGCCAGCAGCTACTGGAATTCACCCCTCCACTTT
V gene: TRBV28; D gene: .; clone size: .; J gene: TRBJ2-1; CDR3 protein: CASSEAVGQHNDFSGQFF; CDR3 DNA: TGTGCCAGTAGCGAAGCGGTGGGACAACACAATGATTTCTCGGGGCAGTTCTTC
V gene: TRBV19; D gene: TRBD1; clone size: .; J gene: TRBJ1-2; CDR3 protein: CASSATGDYGYTF; CDR3 DNA: TGTGCCAGTAGTGCTACAGGGGACTATGGCTACACCTTC
V gene: TRBV4-3; D gene: TRBD1; clone size: .; J gene: TRBJ1-2; CDR3 protein: CASSLGPGGILYGYTF; CDR3 DNA: TGCGCCAGCAGCCTCGGCCCAGGGGGAATTCTCTATGGCTACACCTTC
V gene: TRBV19; D gene: .; clone size: .; J gene: TRBJ1-5; CDR3 protein: CASSIGAGQPQHF; CDR3 DNA: TGTGCCAGTAGTATCGGCGCGGGTCAGCCCCAGCATTTT
V gene: TRBV19; D gene: TRBD2; clone size: .; J gene: TRBJ2-3; CDR3 protein: CASSGGGGTDTQYF; CDR3 DNA: TGTGCCAGTAGCGGGGGGGGCGGCACAGATACGCAGTATTTT
V gene: TRBV4-1; D gene: .; clone size: .; J gene: TRBJ1-6; CDR3 protein: CASSQDQENSPLHF; CDR3 DNA: TGCGCCAGCAGCCAAGATCAGGAGAATTCACCCCTCCACTTT
V gene: TRBV25-1; D gene: TRBD1; clone size: .; J gene: TRBJ2-7; CDR3 protein: CASSVSGGWNEQYF; CDR3 DNA: TGTGCCAGCAGTGTTTCAGGGGGCTGGAACGAGCAGTACTTC
V gene: TRBV19; D gene: .; clone size: .; J gene: TRBJ2-1; CDR3 protein: CASSIVALAWGASYNEQFF; CDR3 DNA: TGTGCCAGTAGTATAGTGGCTCTAGCGTGGGGTGCCTCCTACAATGAGCAGTTCTTC
V gene: TRBV4-3; D gene: .; clone size: .; J gene: TRBJ2-7; CDR3 protein: CASSQDMSPGRGKEQYF; CDR3 DNA: TGCGCCAGCAGCCAAGATATGAGCCCCGGCAGGGGTAAAGAGCAGTACTTC
V gene: TRBV9; D gene: .; clone size: .; J gene: TRBJ2-3; CDR3 protein: CASSPPGGLDTQYF; CDR3 DNA: TGTGCCAGCAGCCCACCGGGGGGCTTGGATACGCAGTATTTT
V gene: TRBV19; D gene: TRBD1; clone size: few; J gene: TRBJ2-2; CDR3 protein: CASSKGQGSGELFF; CDR3 DNA: TGTGCCAGTAGCAAGGGACAGGGGTCAGGGGAGCTGTTTTTT
V gene: TRBV30; D gene: TRBD1; clone size: .; J gene: TRBJ2-3; CDR3 protein: CAWRSGGESDTQYF; CDR3 DNA: TGTGCCTGGAGGTCAGGGGGCGAGTCAGATACGCAGTATTTT
V gene: TRBV27; D gene: TRBD2; clone size: .; J gene: TRBJ2-1; CDR3 protein: CASSLAGGPSNEQFF; CDR3 DNA: TGTGCCAGCAGCCTAGCGGGGGGGCCTAGCAATGAGCAGTTCTTC
V gene: TRBV27; D gene: .; clone size: .; J gene: TRBJ1-1; CDR3 protein: CASSLGGNTEAFF; CDR3 DNA: TGTGCCAGCAGTTTAGGGGGGAACACTGAAGCTTTCTTT
V gene: TRBV9; D gene: .; clone size: .; J gene: TRBJ1-2; CDR3 protein: CASSGDRKLYGYTF; CDR3 DNA: TGTGCCAGCAGCGGCGACAGGAAGCTCTATGGCTACACCTTC
V gene: TRBV2; D gene: TRBD1; clone size: .; J gene: TRBJ1-6; CDR3 protein: CASSATGGRYNSPLHF; CDR3 DNA: TGTGCCAGCAGTGCTACAGGGGGCCGGTATAATTCACCCCTCCACTTT
V gene: TRBV9; D gene: .; clone size: .; J gene: TRBJ2-5; CDR3 protein: CASSVTGGVQETQYF; CDR3 DNA: TGTGCCAGCAGCGTAACGGGCGGCGTACAAGAGACCCAGTACTTC
V gene: TRBV7-9; D gene: .; clone size: .; J gene: TRBJ2-7; CDR3 protein: CASSLEVNYEQYF; CDR3 DNA: TGTGCCAGCAGCTTAGAGGTGAACTACGAGCAGTACTTC
V gene: TRBV7-7; D gene: TRBD2; clone size: .; J gene: TRBJ2-3; CDR3 protein: CASSLGETSGGTDTQYF; CDR3 DNA: TGTGCCAGCAGCTTAGGCGAGACTAGCGGGGGAACAGATACGCAGTATTTT
V gene: TRBV19; D gene: .; clone size: .; J gene: TRBJ1-1; CDR3 protein: CASSSPRGAFF; CDR3 DNA: TGTGCCAGTAGTAGCCCCAGGGGAGCTTTCTTT